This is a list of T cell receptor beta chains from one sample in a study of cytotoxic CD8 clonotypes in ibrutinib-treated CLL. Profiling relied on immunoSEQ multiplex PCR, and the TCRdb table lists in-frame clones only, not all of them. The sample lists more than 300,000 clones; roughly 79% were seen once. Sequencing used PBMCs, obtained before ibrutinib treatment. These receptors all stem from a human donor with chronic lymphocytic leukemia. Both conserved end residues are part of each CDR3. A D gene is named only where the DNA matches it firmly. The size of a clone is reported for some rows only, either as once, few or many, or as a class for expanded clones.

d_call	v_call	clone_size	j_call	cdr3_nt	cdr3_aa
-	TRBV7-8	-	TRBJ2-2	TGTGCCAGCAGCTTAGTAGGGTGGTCCCGGATTGAGGCCGGGGAGCTGTTTTTT	CASSLVGWSRIEAGELFF
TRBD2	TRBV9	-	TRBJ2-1	TGTGCCAGCAGCGAGAGCGGGAGTTCCTACAATGAGCAGTTCTTC	CASSESGSSYNEQFF
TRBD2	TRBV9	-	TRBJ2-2	TGTGCCAGCAGCCCACGGACTAGACCGAACACCGGGGAGCTGTTTTTT	CASSPRTRPNTGELFF
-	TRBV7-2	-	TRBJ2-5	TGTGCCAGCAGCGCTACCAGGGGCCAAGAGACCCAGTACTTC	CASSATRGQETQYF
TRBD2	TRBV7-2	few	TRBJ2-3	TGTGCCAGCAGCTTAGATGCGGCTAGCGGGAGCACAGATACGCAGTATTTT	CASSLDAASGSTDTQYF
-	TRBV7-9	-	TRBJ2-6	TGTGCCAGCATCTTCGGACGCCTGCCTGGGGCCAACGTCCTGACTTTC	CASIFGRLPGANVLTF
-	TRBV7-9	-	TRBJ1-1	TGTGCCAGCAGCTTAGGAGGGGCTGAAGCTTTCTTT	CASSLGGAEAFF
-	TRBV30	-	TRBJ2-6	TGTGCCCGGAAGGTGGGTTCTGGGGCCAACGTCCTGACTTTC	CARKVGSGANVLTF
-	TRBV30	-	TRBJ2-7	TGTGCCTGGAGTGTAGGCACAAGTTACGAGCAGTACTTC	CAWSVGTSYEQYF
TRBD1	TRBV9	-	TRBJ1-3	TGTGCCAGCAGCCCCCGACCCGAGGACAGGTCTGGAAACACCATATATTTT	CASSPRPEDRSGNTIYF
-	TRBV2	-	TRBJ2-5	TGTGCCAGCAGCCCCTACGGAGAGACCCAGTACTTC	CASSPYGETQYF
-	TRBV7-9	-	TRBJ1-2	TGTGCCAGCAGCTTAGAGCGGGGGGTCTACTATGGCTACACCTTC	CASSLERGVYYGYTF
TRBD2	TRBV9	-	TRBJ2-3	TGTGCCAGCAGCGTAGATGGGTTACTAGCGGGAGAATTAGAGGCGCAGTATTTT	CASSVDGLLAGELEAQYF
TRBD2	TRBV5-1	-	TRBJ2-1	TGCGCCAGCAGCAATAGCGGGAACAATGAGCAGTTCTTC	CASSNSGNNEQFF
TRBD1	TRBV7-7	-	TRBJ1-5	TGTGCCAGCAGCTTAGGACGGACAGGGAATCAGCCCCAGCATTTT	CASSLGRTGNQPQHF
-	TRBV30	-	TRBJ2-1	TGTGCCTGGGAACCGGGACTGGGGGGAAATGAGCAGTTCTTC	CAWEPGLGGNEQFF
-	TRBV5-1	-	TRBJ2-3	TGCGCCAGCAGCTTGGAAGGCTCCCCTCGTGCAGATACGCAGTATTTT	CASSLEGSPRADTQYF
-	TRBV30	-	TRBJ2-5	TGTGCCTGGGGGGGGCTGGGACAGACCCAGTACTTC	CAWGGLGQTQYF
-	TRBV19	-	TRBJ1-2	TGTGCCAGTAGCCGGACGGGTTCCCCTTATGGCTACACCTTC	CASSRTGSPYGYTF
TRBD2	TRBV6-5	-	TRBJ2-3	TGTGCCAGCAGGGGGACTAACTCAGGAACCGATACGCAGTATTTT	CASRGTNSGTDTQYF
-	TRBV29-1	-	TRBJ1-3	TGCAGCGTTGACCCCCTCTCTGGAAACACCATATATTTT	CSVDPLSGNTIYF
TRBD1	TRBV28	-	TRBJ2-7	TGTGCCAGCGTCACTCCGGGACAGGGAACCTACGAGCAGTACTTC	CASVTPGQGTYEQYF